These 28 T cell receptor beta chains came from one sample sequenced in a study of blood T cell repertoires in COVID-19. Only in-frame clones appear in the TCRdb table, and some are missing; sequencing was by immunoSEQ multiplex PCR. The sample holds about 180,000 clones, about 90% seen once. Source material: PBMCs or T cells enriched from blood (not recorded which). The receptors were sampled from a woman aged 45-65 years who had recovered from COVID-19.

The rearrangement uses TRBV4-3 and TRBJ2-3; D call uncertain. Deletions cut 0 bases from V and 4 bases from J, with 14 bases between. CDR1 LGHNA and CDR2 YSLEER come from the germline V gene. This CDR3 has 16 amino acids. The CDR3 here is CASSQEPQPRPDTQYF. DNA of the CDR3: TGCGCCAGCAGCCAAGAACCACAGCCCCGACCAGATACGCAGTATTTT.

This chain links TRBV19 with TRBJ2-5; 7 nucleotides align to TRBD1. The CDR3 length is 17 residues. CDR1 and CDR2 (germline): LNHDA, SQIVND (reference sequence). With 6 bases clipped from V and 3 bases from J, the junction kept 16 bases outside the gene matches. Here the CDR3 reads CASSRNLLLGGEETQYF. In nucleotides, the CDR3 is TGTGCCAGTAGCCGAAACCTCTTACTAGGGGGCGAAGAGACCCAGTACTTC.

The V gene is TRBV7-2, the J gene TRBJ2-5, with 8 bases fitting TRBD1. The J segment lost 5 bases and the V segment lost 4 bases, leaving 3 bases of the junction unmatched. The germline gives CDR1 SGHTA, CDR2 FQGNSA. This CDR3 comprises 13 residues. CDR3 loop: CASSWDRMETQYF. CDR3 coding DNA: TGTGCCAGCAGCTGGGACAGGATGGAGACCCAGTACTTC.

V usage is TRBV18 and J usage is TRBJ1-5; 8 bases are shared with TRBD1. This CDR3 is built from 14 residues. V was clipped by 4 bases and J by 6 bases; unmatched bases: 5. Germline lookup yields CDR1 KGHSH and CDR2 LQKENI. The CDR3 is CASSLQGAFQPQHF. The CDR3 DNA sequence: TGTGCCAGCTCACTTCAGGGGGCATTTCAGCCCCAGCATTTT.

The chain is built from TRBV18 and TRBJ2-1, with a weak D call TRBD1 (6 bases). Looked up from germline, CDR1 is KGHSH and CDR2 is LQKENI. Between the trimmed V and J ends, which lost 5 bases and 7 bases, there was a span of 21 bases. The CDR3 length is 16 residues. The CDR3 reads CASSSLRTPQGNEQFF. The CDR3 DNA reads TGTGCCAGCTCATCCCTGCGGACTCCTCAGGGGAATGAGCAGTTCTTC.

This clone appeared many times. This CDR3 reads CASSDSQGGTDTQYF. The CDR3 DNA reads TGTGCCAGCAGTGACTCGCAGGGGGGCACAGATACGCAGTATTTT. The rearrangement joins TRBV6-4 to TRBJ2-3; TRBD1 aligns across 7 bases. CDR3 size: 15 residues. CDR1 is MRHNA and CDR2 is SNTAGT in the germline V gene. J was trimmed by 1 base and V by 0 bases; bases with no gene match: 1.

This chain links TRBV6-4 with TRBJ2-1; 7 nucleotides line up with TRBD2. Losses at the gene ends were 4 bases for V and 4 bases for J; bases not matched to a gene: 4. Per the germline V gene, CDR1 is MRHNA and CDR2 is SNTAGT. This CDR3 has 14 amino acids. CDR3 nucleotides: TGTGCCAGCAGTGTTACTAGCGATTACAATGAGCAGTTCTTC. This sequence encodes CASSVTSDYNEQFF.

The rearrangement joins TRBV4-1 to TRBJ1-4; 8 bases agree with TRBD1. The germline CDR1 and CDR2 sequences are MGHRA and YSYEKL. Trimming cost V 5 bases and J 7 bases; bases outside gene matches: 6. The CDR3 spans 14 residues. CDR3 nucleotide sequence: TGCGCCAGCAGCAATGACGACAGGGGTGAAAAACTGTTTTTT. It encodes CASSNDDRGEKLFF.

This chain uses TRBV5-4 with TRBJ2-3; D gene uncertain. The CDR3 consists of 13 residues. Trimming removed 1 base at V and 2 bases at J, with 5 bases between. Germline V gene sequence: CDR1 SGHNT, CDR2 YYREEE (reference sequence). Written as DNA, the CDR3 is TGTGCCAGCAGCTTGCCTAACACAGATACGCAGTATTTT. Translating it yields CASSLPNTDTQYF. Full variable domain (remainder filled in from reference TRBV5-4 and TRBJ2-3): ETGVTQSPTHLIKTRGQQVTLRCSSQSGHNTVSWYQQALGQGPQFIFQYYREEENGRGNFPPRFSGLQFPNYSSELNVNALELDDSALYLCASSLPNTDTQYFGPGTRLTVL.

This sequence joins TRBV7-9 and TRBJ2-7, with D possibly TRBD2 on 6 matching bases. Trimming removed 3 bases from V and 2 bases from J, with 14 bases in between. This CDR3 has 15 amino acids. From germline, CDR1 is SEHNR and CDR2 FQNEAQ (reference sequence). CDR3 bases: TGTGCCAGCAGCTTGGACTATGGACTGCCCTACGAGCAGTACTTC. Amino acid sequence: CASSLDYGLPYEQYF.

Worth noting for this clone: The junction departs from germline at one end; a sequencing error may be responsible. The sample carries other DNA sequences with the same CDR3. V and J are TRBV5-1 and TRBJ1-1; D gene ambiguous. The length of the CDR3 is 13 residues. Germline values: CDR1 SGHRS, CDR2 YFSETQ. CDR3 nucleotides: TGCGCCAGCAGTTTGGTAGCCGGTACTGAAGCTTTCTTT. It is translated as CASSLVAGTEAFF.

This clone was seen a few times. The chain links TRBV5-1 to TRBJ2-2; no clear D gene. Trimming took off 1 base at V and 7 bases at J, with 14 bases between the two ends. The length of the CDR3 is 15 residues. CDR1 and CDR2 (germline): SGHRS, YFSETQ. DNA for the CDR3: TGCGCCAGCAGCTTGCTCCCCAGCGAGAGCGGGGAGCTGTTTTTT. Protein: CASSLLPSESGELFF. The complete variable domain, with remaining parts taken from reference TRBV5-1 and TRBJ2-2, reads KAGVTQTPRYLIKTRGQQVTLSCSPISGHRSVSWYQQTPGQGLQFLFEYFSETQRNKGNFPGRFSGRQFSNSRSEMNVSTLELGDSALYLCASSLLPSESGELFFGEGSRLTVL.

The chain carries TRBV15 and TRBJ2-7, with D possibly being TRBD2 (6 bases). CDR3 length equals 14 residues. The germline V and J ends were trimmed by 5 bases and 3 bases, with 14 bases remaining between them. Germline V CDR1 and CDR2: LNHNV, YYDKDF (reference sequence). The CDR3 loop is CATSPSGDGYEQYF. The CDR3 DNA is TGTGCCACCAGCCCCTCGGGGGACGGCTACGAGCAGTACTTC.

The DNA of the CDR3 is TGTGCCAGCAGCACCCGGGGGTCAGGCACAGATACGCAGTATTTT. It codes for CASSTRGSGTDTQYF. V is TRBV28 and J is TRBJ2-3; the D gene is possibly TRBD2 (6 bases). CDR3 length equals 15 residues. CDR1 is MDHEN and CDR2 is SYDVKM in the germline V gene. V shed 6 bases and J shed 1 base, with 14 bases lying between them. Complete variable domain (other parts from reference TRBV28 and TRBJ2-3): DVKVTQSSRYLVKRTGEKVFLECVQDMDHENMFWYRQDPGLGLRLIYFSYDVKMKEKGDIPEGYSVSREKKERFSLILESASTNQTSMYLCASSTRGSGTDTQYFGPGTRLTVL.

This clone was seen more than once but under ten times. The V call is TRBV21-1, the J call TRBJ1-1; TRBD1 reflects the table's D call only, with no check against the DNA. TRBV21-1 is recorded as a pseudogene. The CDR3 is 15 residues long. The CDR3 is CASSTGEWVNTEAFF. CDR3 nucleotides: TGTGCCAGCAGTACAGGGGAATGGGTGAACACTGAAGCTTTCTTT.

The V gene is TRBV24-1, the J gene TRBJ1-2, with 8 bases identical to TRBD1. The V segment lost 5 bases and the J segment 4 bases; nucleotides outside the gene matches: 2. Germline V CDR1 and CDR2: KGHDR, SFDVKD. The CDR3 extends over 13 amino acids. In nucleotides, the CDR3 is TGTGCCACCAGTGGGGGACAGGCCTATGGCTACACCTTC. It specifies CATSGGQAYGYTF.

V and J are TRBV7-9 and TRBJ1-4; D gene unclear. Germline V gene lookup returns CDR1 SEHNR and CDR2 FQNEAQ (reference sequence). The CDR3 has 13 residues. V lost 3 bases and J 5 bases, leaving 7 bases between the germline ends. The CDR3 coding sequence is TGTGCCAGCAGCTTGGTTCAGAATGAAAAACTGTTTTTT. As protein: CASSLVQNEKLFF.

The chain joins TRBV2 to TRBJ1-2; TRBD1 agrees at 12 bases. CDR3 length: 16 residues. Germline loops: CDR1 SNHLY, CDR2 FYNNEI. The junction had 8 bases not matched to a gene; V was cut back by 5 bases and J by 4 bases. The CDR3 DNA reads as TGTGCCAGCAGTTGGGACAGGGGGCCGGGGACCTATGGCTACACCTTC. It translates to CASSWDRGPGTYGYTF.

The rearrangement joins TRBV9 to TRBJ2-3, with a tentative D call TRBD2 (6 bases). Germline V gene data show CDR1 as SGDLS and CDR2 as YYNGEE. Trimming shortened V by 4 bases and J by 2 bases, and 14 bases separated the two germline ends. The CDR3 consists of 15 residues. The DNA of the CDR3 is TGTGCCAGCAGCTTCCAGGGAGGCCTCACAGATACGCAGTATTTT. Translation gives CASSFQGGLTDTQYF.

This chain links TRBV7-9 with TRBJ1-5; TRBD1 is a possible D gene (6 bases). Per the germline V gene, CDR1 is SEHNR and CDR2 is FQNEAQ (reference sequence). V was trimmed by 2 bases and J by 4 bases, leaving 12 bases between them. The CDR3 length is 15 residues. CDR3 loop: CASSLSGQPNQPQHF. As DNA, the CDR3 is TGTGCCAGCAGCTTAAGCGGACAGCCTAATCAGCCCCAGCATTTT.

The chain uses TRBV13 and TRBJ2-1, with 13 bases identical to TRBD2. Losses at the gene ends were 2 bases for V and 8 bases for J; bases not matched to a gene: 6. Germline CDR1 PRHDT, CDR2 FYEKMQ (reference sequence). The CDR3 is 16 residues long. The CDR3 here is CASSLNGLAGDDEQFF. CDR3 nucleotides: TGTGCCAGCAGCTTAAACGGACTAGCGGGAGACGATGAGCAGTTCTTC.

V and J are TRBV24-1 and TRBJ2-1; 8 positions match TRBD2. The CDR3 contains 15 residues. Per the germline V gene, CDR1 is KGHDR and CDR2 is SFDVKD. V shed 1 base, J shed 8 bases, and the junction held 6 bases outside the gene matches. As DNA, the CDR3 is TGTGCCACCAGTGATTTAGGAGCGGGGGCCTATGAGCAGTTCTTC. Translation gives CATSDLGAGAYEQFF.

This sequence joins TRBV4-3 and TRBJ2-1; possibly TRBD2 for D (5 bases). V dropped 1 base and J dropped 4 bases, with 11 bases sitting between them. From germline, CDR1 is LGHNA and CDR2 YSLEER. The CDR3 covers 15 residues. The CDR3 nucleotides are TGCGCCAGCAGCCAAGCCGCGGAGGCGTACAATGAGCAGTTCTTC. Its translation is CASSQAAEAYNEQFF.

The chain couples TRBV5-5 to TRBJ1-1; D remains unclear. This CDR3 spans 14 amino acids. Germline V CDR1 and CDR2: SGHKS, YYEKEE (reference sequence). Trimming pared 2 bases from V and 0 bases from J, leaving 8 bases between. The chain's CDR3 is CASSFSLLNTEAFF. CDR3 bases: TGTGCCAGCAGCTTCTCCCTATTGAACACTGAAGCTTTCTTT.

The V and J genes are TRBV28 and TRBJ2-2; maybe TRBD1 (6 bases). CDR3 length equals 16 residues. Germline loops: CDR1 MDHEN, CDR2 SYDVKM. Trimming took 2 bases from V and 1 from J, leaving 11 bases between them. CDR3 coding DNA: TGTGCCAGCAGTTTAGCGGCCAGGGGGAACACCGGGGAGCTGTTTTTT. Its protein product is CASSLAARGNTGELFF.

Here the CDR3 DNA reads TGTGCCAGCAGCCCCCGGACAGGGACGGTACACTCTGGGGCCAACGTCCTGACTTTC. Encoded protein: CASSPRTGTVHSGANVLTF. The V gene is TRBV13, the J gene TRBJ2-6; 8 bases map to TRBD1. The length of the CDR3 is 19 residues. Germline V gene lookup returns CDR1 PRHDT and CDR2 FYEKMQ (reference sequence). Trimming took 5 bases from V and 0 from J; bases not matched to a gene: 12.

CDR3: CSVSGVSADTQYF. The CDR3 region has the DNA TGCAGCGTTTCTGGCGTGAGCGCAGATACGCAGTATTTT. This chain connects TRBV29-1 to TRBJ2-3, with D uncertain. Germline CDR1 and CDR2: SQVTM and ANQGSEA. Trimming cost V 5 bases and J 4 bases, with 13 bases left between them. This CDR3 contains 13 residues.

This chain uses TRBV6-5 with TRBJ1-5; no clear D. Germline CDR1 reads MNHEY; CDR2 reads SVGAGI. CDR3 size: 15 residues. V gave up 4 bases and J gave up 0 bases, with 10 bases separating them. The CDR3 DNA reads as TGTGCCAGCAGTTGGACTGGAGATAGCAATCAGCCCCAGCATTTT. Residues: CASSWTGDSNQPQHF.